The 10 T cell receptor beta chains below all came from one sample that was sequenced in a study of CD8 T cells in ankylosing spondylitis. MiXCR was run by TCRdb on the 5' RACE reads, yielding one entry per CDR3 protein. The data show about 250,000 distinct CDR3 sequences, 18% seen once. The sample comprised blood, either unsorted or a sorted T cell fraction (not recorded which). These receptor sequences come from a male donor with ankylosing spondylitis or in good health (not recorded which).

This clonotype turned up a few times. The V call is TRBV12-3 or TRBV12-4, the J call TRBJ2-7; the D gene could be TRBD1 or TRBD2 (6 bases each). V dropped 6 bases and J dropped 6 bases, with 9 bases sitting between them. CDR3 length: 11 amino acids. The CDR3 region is CASRQGGEQYF. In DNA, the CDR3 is TGTGCCAGCAGACAGGGAGGCGAGCAGTACTTC.

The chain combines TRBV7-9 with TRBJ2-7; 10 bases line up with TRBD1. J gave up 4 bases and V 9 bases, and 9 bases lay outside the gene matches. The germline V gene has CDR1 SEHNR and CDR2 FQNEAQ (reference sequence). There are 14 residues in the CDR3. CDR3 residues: CASKPGQGYYEQYF. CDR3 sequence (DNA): TGTGCCAGTAAACCGGGACAGGGGTATTACGAGCAGTACTTC.

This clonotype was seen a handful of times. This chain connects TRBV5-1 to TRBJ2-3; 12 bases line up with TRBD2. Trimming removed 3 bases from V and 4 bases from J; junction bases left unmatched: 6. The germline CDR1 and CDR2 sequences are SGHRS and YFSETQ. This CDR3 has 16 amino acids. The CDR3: CASSWETSGSSDTQYF. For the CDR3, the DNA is TGCGCCAGCAGCTGGGAGACTAGCGGGAGCTCAGATACGCAGTATTTT. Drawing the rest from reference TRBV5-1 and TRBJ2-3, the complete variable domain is KAGVTQTPRYLIKTRGQQVTLSCSPISGHRSVSWYQQTPGQGLQFLFEYFSETQRNKGNFPGRFSGRQFSNSRSEMNVSTLELGDSALYLCASSWETSGSSDTQYFGPGTRLTVL.

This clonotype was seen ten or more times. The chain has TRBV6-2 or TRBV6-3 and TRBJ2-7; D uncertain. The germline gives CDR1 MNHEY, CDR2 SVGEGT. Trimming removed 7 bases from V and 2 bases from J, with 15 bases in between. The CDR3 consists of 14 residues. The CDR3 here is CASIYRDNPYEQYF. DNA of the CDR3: TGTGCCAGCATTTATCGAGACAATCCCTACGAGCAGTACTTC.

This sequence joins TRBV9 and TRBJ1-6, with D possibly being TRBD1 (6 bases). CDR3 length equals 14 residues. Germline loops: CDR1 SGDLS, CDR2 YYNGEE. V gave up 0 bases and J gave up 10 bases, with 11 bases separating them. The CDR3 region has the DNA TGTGCCAGCAGCGTAGGGGGGGGCCTATCACCCCTCCACTTT. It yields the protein CASSVGGGLSPLHF.

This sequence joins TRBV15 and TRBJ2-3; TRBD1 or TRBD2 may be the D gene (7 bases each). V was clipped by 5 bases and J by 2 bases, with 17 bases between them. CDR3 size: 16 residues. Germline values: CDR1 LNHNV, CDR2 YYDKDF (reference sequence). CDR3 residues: CATSRTRGRVTDTQYF. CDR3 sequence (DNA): TGTGCCACCAGCCGAACCAGGGGGAGGGTCACAGATACGCAGTATTTT.

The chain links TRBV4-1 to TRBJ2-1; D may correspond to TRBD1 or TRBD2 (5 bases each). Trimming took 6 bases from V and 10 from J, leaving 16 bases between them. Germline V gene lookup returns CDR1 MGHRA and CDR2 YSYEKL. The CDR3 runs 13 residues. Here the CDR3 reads CASSRSGTREQFF. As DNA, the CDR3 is TGCGCCAGCAGTCGTTCAGGGACCCGGGAGCAGTTCTTC.

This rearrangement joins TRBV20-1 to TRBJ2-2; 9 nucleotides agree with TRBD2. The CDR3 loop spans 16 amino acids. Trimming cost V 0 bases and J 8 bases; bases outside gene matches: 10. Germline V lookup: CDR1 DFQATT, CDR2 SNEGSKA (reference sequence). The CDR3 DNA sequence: TGCAGTGCTAGAGATCGAGGACTAGCGTTCCCTGGGGAGCTGTTTTTT. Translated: CSARDRGLAFPGELFF.

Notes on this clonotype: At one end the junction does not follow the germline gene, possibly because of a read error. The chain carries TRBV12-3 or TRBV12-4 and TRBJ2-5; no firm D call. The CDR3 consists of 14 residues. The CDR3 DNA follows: TGTGCCAGCAGCTTAGCCCCCCTAGGGGAGACCCAGTACTTC. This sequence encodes CASSLAPLGETQYF.

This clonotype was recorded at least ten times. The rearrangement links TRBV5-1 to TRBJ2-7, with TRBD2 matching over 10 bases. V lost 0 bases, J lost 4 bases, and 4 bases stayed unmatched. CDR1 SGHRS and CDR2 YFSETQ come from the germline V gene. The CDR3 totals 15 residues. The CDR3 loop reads CASSLGGLAYYEQYF. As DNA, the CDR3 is TGCGCCAGCAGCTTGGGGGGACTAGCGTATTACGAGCAGTACTTC.